This T cell receptor beta chain stems from a study of shared clonotypes between healthy human individuals. Running of the assay took place at deep level. Libraries were prepared by immunoSEQ multiplex PCR; TCRdb keeps only in-frame clonotypes and omits some of them. The data show around 2.1 million clones, 85% to 95% seen once. Germline values: CDR1 MDHEN, CDR2 SYDVKM. V gave up 7 bases and J gave up 5 bases; unmatched junction bases: 14. The CDR3 sequence is 16 residues long. Selected positively for CCR7 and CD45RO-negative, naive CD8 cells excluded terminally differentiated effector memory CD45RA+ cells.

The V call is TRBV28, the J call TRBJ2-1, with 7 bases identical to TRBD2. This clonotype was sampled from a man in his late teens or twenties in good health. Some clones in this sample may be carry-over from other donors' samples. Material: naive CD8+ T cells from PBMCs. The CDR3 loop reads CASISGRELLDNEQFF. DNA of the CDR3: TGTGCCAGCATATCCGGGCGGGAGTTATTAGACAATGAGCAGTTCTTC.